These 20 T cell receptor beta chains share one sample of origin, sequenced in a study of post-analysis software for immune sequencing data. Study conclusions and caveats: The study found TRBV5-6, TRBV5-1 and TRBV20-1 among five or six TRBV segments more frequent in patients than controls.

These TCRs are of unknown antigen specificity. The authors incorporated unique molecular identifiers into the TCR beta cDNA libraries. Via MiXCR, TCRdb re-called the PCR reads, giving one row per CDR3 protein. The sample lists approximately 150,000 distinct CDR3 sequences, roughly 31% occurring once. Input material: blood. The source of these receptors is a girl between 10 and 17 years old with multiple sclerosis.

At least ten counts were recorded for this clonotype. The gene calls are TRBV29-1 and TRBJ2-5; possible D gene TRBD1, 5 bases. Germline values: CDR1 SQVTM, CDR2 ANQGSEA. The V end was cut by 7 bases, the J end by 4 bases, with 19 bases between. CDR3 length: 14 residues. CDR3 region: CSASDTGWGETQYF. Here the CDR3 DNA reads TGCAGCGCATCGGACACTGGATGGGGAGAGACCCAGTACTTC.

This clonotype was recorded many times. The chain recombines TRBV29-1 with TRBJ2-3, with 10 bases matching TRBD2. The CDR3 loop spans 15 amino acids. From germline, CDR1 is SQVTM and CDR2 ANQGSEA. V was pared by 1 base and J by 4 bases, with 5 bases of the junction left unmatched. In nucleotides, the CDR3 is TGCAGCGTTGAAGGGGTCAGCGGGAGGGCAGATACGCAGTATTTT. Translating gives CSVEGVSGRADTQYF.

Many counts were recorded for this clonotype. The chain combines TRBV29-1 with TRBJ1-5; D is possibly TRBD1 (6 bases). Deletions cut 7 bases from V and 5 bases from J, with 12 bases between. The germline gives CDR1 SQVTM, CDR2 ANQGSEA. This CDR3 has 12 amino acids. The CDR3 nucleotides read TGCAGCGCAGGACAGAGGGATCAGCCCCAGCATTTT. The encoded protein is CSAGQRDQPQHF.

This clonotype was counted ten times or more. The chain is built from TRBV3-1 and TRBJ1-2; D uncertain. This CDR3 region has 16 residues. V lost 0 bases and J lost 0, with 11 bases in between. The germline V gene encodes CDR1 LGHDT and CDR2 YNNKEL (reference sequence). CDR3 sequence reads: CASSQDLVTTNYGYTF. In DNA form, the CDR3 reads TGTGCCAGCAGCCAAGATCTGGTTACCACTAACTATGGCTACACCTTC.

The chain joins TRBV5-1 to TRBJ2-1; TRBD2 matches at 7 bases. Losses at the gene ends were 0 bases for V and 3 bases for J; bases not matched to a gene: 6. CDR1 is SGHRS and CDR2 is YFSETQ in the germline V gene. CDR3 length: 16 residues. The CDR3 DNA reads TGCGCCAGCAGCTTGGGATGGGAGGGCCTCTACAATGAGCAGTTCTTC. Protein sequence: CASSLGWEGLYNEQFF.

The CDR3 spells CASSPGTGKADTQYF. In DNA, the CDR3 is TGTGCCAGCTCACCAGGGACAGGGAAGGCAGATACGCAGTATTTT. The chain has TRBV18 and TRBJ2-3; the match to TRBD1 covers 9 bases. V gave up 2 bases and J gave up 4 bases; unmatched junction bases: 4. The CDR3 sequence is 15 residues long. Germline V gene data show CDR1 as KGHSH and CDR2 as LQKENI. Full variable domain (outside the CDR3, taken from reference TRBV18 and TRBJ2-3): NAGVMQNPRHLVRRRGQEARLRCSPMKGHSHVYWYRQLPEEGLKFMVYLQKENIIDESGMPKERFSAEFPKEGPSILRIQQVVRGDSAAYFCASSPGTGKADTQYFGPGTRLTVL.

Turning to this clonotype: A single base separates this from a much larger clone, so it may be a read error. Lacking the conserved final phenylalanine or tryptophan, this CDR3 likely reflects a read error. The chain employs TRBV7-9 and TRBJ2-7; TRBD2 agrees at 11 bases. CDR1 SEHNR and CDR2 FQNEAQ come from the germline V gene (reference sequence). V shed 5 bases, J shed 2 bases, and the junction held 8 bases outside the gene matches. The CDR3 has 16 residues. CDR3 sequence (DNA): TGTGCCAGCAGCCCGATCCTAGCGGGAGGTACCTACGAGCAGTACTCC. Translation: CASSPILAGGTYEQYS.

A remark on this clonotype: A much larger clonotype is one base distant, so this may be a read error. CDR3 DNA sequence: TGTACCAGTAGTATCGCCGGGACAGCCTGGAGCAATCAGCCCCAGCATTTT. Residues: CTSSIAGTAWSNQPQHF. The chain carries TRBV19 and TRBJ1-5; 7 bases agree with TRBD1. CDR3 length: 17 amino acids. Per the germline V gene, CDR1 is LNHDA and CDR2 is SQIVND (reference sequence).

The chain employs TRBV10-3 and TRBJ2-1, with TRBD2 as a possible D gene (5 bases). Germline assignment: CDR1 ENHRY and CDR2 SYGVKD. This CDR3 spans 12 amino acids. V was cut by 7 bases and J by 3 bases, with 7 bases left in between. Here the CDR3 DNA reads TGTGCCATCACTAGCAGCTACAATGAGCAGTTCTTC. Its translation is CAITSSYNEQFF.

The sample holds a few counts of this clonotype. In DNA, the CDR3 is TGTGCCAGCAGTTGGGGACGCCTCACCGGGGAGCTGTTTTTT. Translated, it gives CASSWGRLTGELFF. The chain links TRBV27 to TRBJ2-2; D is possibly TRBD1 or TRBD2 (5 bases each). V was cut by 4 bases and J by 4 bases, with 10 bases left in between. Germline-derived CDR1 and CDR2 are MNHEY and SMNVEV (reference sequence). The CDR3 loop spans 14 amino acids.

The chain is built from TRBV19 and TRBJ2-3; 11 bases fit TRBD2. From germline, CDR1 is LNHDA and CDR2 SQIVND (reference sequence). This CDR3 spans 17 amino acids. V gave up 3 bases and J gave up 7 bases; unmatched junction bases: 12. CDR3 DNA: TGTGCCAGTAGTATCCCATTGGGACTAGCGGACAAACATACGCAGTATTTT. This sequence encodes CASSIPLGLADKHTQYF.

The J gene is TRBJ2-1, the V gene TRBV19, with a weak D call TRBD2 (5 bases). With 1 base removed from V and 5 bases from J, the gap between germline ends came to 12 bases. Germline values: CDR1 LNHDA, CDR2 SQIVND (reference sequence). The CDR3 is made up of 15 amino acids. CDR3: CASSIVSYGDNEQFF. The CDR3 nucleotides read TGTGCCAGTAGTATAGTATCTTACGGGGACAATGAGCAGTTCTTC. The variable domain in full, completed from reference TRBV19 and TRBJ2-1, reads DGGITQSPKYLFRKEGQNVTLSCEQNLNHDAMYWYRQDPGQGLRLIYYSQIVNDFQKGDIAEGYSVSREKKESFPLTVTSAQKNPTAFYLCASSIVSYGDNEQFFGPGTRLTVL.

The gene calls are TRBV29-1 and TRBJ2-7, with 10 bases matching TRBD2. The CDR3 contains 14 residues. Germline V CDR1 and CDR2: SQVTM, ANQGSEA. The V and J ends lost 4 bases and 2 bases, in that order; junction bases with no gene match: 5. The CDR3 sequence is CSVGWLAGAYEQYF. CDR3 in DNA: TGCAGCGTTGGGTGGCTAGCGGGAGCCTACGAGCAGTACTTC.

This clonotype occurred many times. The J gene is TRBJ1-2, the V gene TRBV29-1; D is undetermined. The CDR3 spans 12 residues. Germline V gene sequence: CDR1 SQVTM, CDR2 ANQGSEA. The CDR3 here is CTAMRVPYGYTF. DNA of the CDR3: TGCACCGCAATGAGGGTGCCCTATGGCTACACCTTC.

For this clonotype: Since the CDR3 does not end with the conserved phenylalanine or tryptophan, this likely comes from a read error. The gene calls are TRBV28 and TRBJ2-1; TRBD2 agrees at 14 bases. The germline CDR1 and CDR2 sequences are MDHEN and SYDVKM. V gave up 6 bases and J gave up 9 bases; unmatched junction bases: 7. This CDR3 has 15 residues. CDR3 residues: CASSSTSGRAIEQFV. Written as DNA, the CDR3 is TGTGCCAGCAGCTCGACTAGCGGGAGGGCGATTGAGCAGTTCGTC.

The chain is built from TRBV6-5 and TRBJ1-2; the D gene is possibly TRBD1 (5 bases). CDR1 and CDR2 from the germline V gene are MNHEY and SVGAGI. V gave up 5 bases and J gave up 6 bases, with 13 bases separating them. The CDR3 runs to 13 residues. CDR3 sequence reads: CASSRSGADGYTF. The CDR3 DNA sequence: TGTGCCAGCAGTAGGTCCGGGGCGGATGGCTACACCTTC.

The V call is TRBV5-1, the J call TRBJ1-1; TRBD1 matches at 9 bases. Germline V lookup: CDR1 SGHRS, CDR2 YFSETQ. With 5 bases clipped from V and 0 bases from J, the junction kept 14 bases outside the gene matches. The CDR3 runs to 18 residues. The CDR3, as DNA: TGCGCCAGCAGTCGCGGACAGGGGAGACTGAACCTGAACACTGAAGCTTTCTTT. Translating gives CASSRGQGRLNLNTEAFF. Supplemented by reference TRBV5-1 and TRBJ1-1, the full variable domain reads KAGVTQTPRYLIKTRGQQVTLSCSPISGHRSVSWYQQTPGQGLQFLFEYFSETQRNKGNFPGRFSGRQFSNSRSEMNVSTLELGDSALYLCASSRGQGRLNLNTEAFFGQGTRLTVV.

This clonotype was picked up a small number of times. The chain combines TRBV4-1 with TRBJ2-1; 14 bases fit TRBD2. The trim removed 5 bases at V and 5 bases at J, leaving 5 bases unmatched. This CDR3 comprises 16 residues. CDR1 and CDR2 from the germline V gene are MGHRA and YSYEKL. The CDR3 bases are TGCGCCAGCAGCTTACCGGGACTAGCGGGAGACAATGAGCAGTTCTTC. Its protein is CASSLPGLAGDNEQFF.

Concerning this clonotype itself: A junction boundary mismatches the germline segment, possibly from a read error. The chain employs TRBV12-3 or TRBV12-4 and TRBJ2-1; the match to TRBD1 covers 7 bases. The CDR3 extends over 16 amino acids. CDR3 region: CDSSTLTGSPYNEQFF. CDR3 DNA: TGTGACAGCAGCACCCTGACAGGGTCCCCCTACAATGAGCAGTTCTTC.

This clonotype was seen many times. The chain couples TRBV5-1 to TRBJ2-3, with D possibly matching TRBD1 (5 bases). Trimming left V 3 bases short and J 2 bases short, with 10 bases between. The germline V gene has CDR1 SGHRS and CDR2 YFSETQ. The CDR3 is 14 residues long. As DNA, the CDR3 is TGCGCCAGCAGCTCTCAGGGATACACAGATACGCAGTATTTT. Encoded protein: CASSSQGYTDTQYF.